This T cell receptor (beta chain) was found in a study of blood T cell repertoires in COVID-19. Across the study: The United States, Italy and Spain provided the acute and convalescent COVID-19 samples. The analysed material was cDNA or gDNA that came from T cells, B-cell-depleted T cells, or PBMCs.

This CDR3 contains 18 residues. Germline V CDR1 and CDR2: SGHDN, FVKESK. Trimming removed 0 bases from V and 1 base from J, with 16 bases in between. In the original analysis: The assay estimated nucleated cells by amplifying reference gene primers. Sequencing was performed with immunoSEQ multiplex PCR; in TCRdb, only in-frame clones are kept and a portion is missing. The V and J calls and clone size come from that table; D and trimming were worked out from the DNA. The profile shows about 220,000 clones, around 85% of them singletons. The sample was peripheral blood. This clonotype originated in a human donor in a cohort sampled during active COVID-19. The gene calls are TRBV14 and TRBJ1-3, with D tentatively TRBD1 (6 bases). CDR3 residues: CASSQEIRGRRSGNTIYF. CDR3 in DNA: TGTGCCAGCAGCCAAGAAATCAGGGGACGCCGGTCTGGAAACACCATATATTTT.